What follows are 20 T cell receptor beta chains derived from one specimen sequenced in a study of T cells in Graves' hyperthyroidism and ophthalmopathy. RNA transcripts were the template for amplifying TCR beta CDR3 regions. Using the HTBI primer set, a first-round RT-PCR was run on the TCR CDR3. TCRdb reprocessed the multiplex PCR reads with MiXCR, giving one entry per CDR3 protein. The sample has 610,000 or so distinct CDR3 sequences; 46% are singletons. Specimen: peripheral blood or thyroid tissue (not recorded which). These receptor sequences come from a woman younger than 35 with Graves' hyperthyroidism.

This clonotype was seen ten or more times. V usage is TRBV6-2 or TRBV6-3 and J usage is TRBJ1-5; weak D call: TRBD1 (5 bases). The CDR3 has 14 residues. V was shortened by 8 bases and J by 0 bases, with 11 bases between the two germline ends. Germline loops: CDR1 MNHEY, CDR2 SVGEGT. The CDR3 coding sequence is TGTGCCAGCGGGCAGGGCAATAGCAATCAGCCCCAGCATTTT. Protein sequence: CASGQGNSNQPQHF.

This chain links TRBV2 with TRBJ2-7; TRBD2 aligns across 9 bases. The assigned J gene may be wrong: the sequence end matches TRBJ2-1 better. Germline loops: CDR1 SNHLY, CDR2 FYNNEI. CDR3 length: 12 residues. Here the CDR3 reads CARSGRSNEQFF. DNA of the CDR3: TGTGCCAGGAGCGGGAGGTCTAATGAGCAGTTCTTC.

This clonotype has ten or more counts. The chain uses TRBV4-1 and TRBJ2-7; TRBD1 aligns across 7 bases. V was clipped by 4 bases and J by 2 bases; unmatched bases: 5. Germline CDR1 MGHRA, CDR2 YSYEKL. The CDR3 has 14 amino acids. The CDR3 sequence: CASSRGGQAYEQYF. The CDR3 nucleotides are TGCGCCAGCAGCCGGGGTGGACAGGCCTACGAGCAGTACTTC.

This clonotype was seen at least ten times. The J gene is TRBJ1-4, the V gene TRBV15; D remains ambiguous. From germline, CDR1 is LNHNV and CDR2 YYDKDF (reference sequence). This CDR3 has 13 residues. V was cut by 8 bases and J by 8 bases, with 15 bases left in between. The DNA of the CDR3 is TGTGCCACCTGGGCCCCACCTGGGGAAAAACTGTTTTTT. Protein sequence: CATWAPPGEKLFF.

The table lists this clonotype with a count of one. Because it lacks the conserved phenylalanine or tryptophan at the end, this CDR3 is likely a read error. CDR3 DNA sequence: TGCAGTGCTAGAAAGGGATCGACTGAAGCTTTCTCT. This sequence encodes CSARKGSTEAFS. The chain is built from TRBV20-1 and TRBJ1-1; D gene uncertain. Germline CDR1 and CDR2: DFQATT and SNEGSKA (reference sequence). V was clipped by 2 bases and J by 5 bases, with 9 bases between them. CDR3 length: 12 amino acids.

The chain combines TRBV10-3 with TRBJ1-3; no definite D call. V lost 7 bases to trimming and J lost 4 bases, with 23 bases between them. This CDR3 is built from 17 residues. The germline CDR1 and CDR2 sequences are ENHRY and SYGVKD. The CDR3 DNA reads as TGTGCCATCAATGACCCTCCCCCCGCGTCGGAAGGAAACACCATATATTTT. Its protein product is CAINDPPPASEGNTIYF.

This clonotype was detected ten times or more. CDR3 DNA sequence: TGTGCCAGCAGTGACAGGGAGGGGGGTTTTGACACTGAAGCTTTCTTT. It codes for CASSDREGGFDTEAFF. The V and J genes are TRBV9 and TRBJ1-1; 7 positions agree with TRBD1. V lost 5 bases, J lost 3 bases, and 13 bases stayed unmatched. This CDR3 comprises 16 residues. The germline CDR1 and CDR2 sequences are SGDLS and YYNGEE.

The CDR3 here is CATSDGGLGEQYF. The CDR3 DNA reads TGTGCCACCAGTGATGGAGGGCTGGGAGAGCAGTACTTC. This chain joins TRBV24-1 and TRBJ2-7, with a tentative D call TRBD2 (6 bases). V lost 3 bases to trimming and J lost 7 bases, with 12 bases between them. Germline CDR1 KGHDR, CDR2 SFDVKD. The CDR3 contains 13 residues.

This clonotype was recorded many times. The chain links TRBV6-5 to TRBJ2-7; no clear D. The CDR3 is 13 amino acids. V was trimmed by 6 bases and J by 0 bases, leaving 9 bases between them. Germline lookup yields CDR1 MNHEY and CDR2 SVGAGI. This chain's CDR3 is CASSYMGSYEQYF. CDR3 sequence (DNA): TGTGCCAGCAGCTACATGGGCTCCTACGAGCAGTACTTC.

This clonotype was observed at least ten times. CDR3 amino acids: CASSPQAGTYGYTF. In DNA form, the CDR3 reads TGTGCCAGCAGCCCCCAGGCAGGGACCTATGGCTACACCTTC. The rearrangement links TRBV7-3 to TRBJ1-2; perhaps TRBD1 as D (5 bases). The CDR3 loop spans 14 amino acids. CDR1 and CDR2 (germline): SGHTA, FQGTGA. V was cut by 5 bases and J by 4 bases, with 14 bases left in between.

V usage is TRBV2 and J usage is TRBJ1-1; a possible D gene is TRBD1 (5 bases). The germline V gene has CDR1 SNHLY and CDR2 FYNNEI. The CDR3 consists of 15 residues. The ends were cut back, 3 bases at V and 2 bases at J, with 13 bases in the middle. The CDR3 DNA is TGTGCCAGCAGTGAGGGGCGGGGGATTAACACTGAAGCTTTCTTT. Its protein is CASSEGRGINTEAFF.

This clonotype was detected a few times. The chain carries TRBV24-1 and TRBJ2-3, with D possibly TRBD1 on 6 matching bases. CDR1 is KGHDR, CDR2 SFDVKD, per germline. Trimming removed 6 bases from V and 4 bases from J, with 10 bases in between. The CDR3 totals 13 residues. In nucleotides, the CDR3 is TGTGCCACCAGTTCGGCAGGGGCAGATACGCAGTATTTT. It yields the protein CATSSAGADTQYF.

This clonotype was seen at least ten times. The rearrangement links TRBV19 to TRBJ2-7, with 10 bases fitting TRBD2. Germline V CDR1 and CDR2: LNHDA, SQIVND (reference sequence). Trimming cost V 6 bases and J 6 bases; bases outside gene matches: 17. The CDR3 loop spans 17 amino acids. The CDR3: CASSQGEYSGRAFEQYF. CDR3 nucleotide sequence: TGTGCCAGTAGCCAAGGGGAATACAGCGGGAGGGCCTTCGAGCAGTACTTC. The variable domain in full, with the rest retrieved from reference TRBV19 and TRBJ2-7, is DGGITQSPKYLFRKEGQNVTLSCEQNLNHDAMYWYRQDPGQGLRLIYYSQIVNDFQKGDIAEGYSVSREKKESFPLTVTSAQKNPTAFYLCASSQGEYSGRAFEQYFGPGTRLTVT.

Many counts were recorded for this clonotype. The chain recombines TRBV9 with TRBJ2-7, with D possibly being TRBD2 (6 bases). CDR1 SGDLS and CDR2 YYNGEE come from the germline V gene. This CDR3 comprises 12 residues. Between the trimmed V and J ends, which lost 0 bases and 7 bases, there was a span of 8 bases. The CDR3 sequence is CASSVGGEEQYF. CDR3 bases: TGTGCCAGCAGCGTAGGGGGGGAAGAGCAGTACTTC.

The rearrangement links TRBV7-8 to TRBJ2-1, with 7 bases lining up with TRBD1. J was trimmed by 6 bases and V by 1 base; bases with no gene match: 6. The length of the CDR3 is 15 residues. CDR1 SGHVS and CDR2 FQNEAQ come from the germline V gene. CDR3 loop: CASSLEATGSNEQFF. The CDR3 DNA reads TGTGCCAGCAGCTTAGAGGCGACAGGGAGCAATGAGCAGTTCTTC.

The chain has TRBV7-8 and TRBJ2-1; 8 nucleotides match TRBD2. The CDR3 contains 15 residues. The germline V gene has CDR1 SGHVS and CDR2 FQNEAQ. Trimming cost V 2 bases and J 5 bases; bases outside gene matches: 5. The CDR3 DNA follows: TGTGCCAGCAGCTTACAAGCGGGAGAAAACAATGAGCAGTTCTTC. This translates into CASSLQAGENNEQFF.

The chain uses TRBV24-1 and TRBJ2-1, with 14 nucleotides matching TRBD2. This CDR3 comprises 17 residues. Germline V gene lookup returns CDR1 KGHDR and CDR2 SFDVKD. The V and J ends lost 3 bases and 2 bases, in that order; junction bases with no gene match: 2. CDR3 amino acids: CATSDTGLAGAYNEQFF. Here the CDR3 DNA reads TGTGCCACCAGTGATACGGGACTAGCGGGAGCCTACAATGAGCAGTTCTTC.

J is TRBJ1-4 and V is TRBV29-1, with TRBD1 matching 9 bases. The CDR3 is 18 residues long. After removal of 6 bases from V and 0 bases from J, the junction contained 14 bases not matched to a gene. CDR1 and CDR2 from the germline V gene are SQVTM and ANQGSEA. As DNA, the CDR3 is TGCAGCGTCCGACAGGGGGGGAATGAGCATGCAACTAATGAAAAACTGTTTTTT. It specifies CSVRQGGNEHATNEKLFF.

V gene TRBV5-1 combines with J gene TRBJ2-3; 12 nucleotides line up with TRBD2. V gave up 3 bases and J gave up 1 base; unmatched junction bases: 9. Germline loops: CDR1 SGHRS, CDR2 YFSETQ. The CDR3 has 18 amino acids. The CDR3, as DNA: TGCGCCAGCAGCTCCGCACTAGCGGGAGGAATCGGCACAGATACGCAGTATTTT. This gives the protein CASSSALAGGIGTDTQYF.

The V call is TRBV19, the J call TRBJ2-3; 8 bases are a match to TRBD2. V was pared by 2 bases and J by 6 bases, with 7 bases of the junction left unmatched. Germline V gene sequence: CDR1 LNHDA, CDR2 SQIVND (reference sequence). The CDR3 is 15 amino acids. The CDR3 region is CASSISGSVTDTQYF. In nucleotides, the CDR3 is TGTGCCAGTAGTATAAGCGGGAGCGTAACCGATACGCAGTATTTT.